Shown below are 5 T cell receptor beta chains from a single sample sequenced in a study of siplizumab effects on memory and regulatory T cells. Measured with immunoSEQ multiplex PCR; TCRdb has only the in-frame clones, and not every one. The repertoire holds roughly 100,000 clones, with over 85% as singletons. The sample was Tregs sorted from blood. The receptors stem from a human donor in good health.

The rearrangement uses TRBV19 and TRBJ2-1; 8 nucleotides align to TRBD2. This CDR3 comprises 14 residues. The trim removed 4 bases at V and 7 bases at J, leaving 6 bases unmatched. Germline CDR1 LNHDA, CDR2 SQIVND (reference sequence). The CDR3 spells CASSKSGRGNEQFF. Written as DNA, the CDR3 is TGTGCCAGTAGTAAGAGCGGGAGAGGGAATGAGCAGTTCTTC.

The chain carries TRBV19 and TRBJ2-2; D may match TRBD1 or TRBD2 (5 bases each). Trimming pared 5 bases from V and 1 base from J, leaving 14 bases between. Germline V gene lookup returns CDR1 LNHDA and CDR2 SQIVND (reference sequence). CDR3 length: 16 residues. This CDR3 is CASSSLGPMNTGELFF. CDR3 coding DNA: TGTGCCAGTAGTTCCCTGGGACCGATGAACACCGGGGAGCTGTTTTTT.

This chain joins TRBV19 and TRBJ2-3, with a possible D match to TRBD1 (6 bases). This CDR3 has 17 residues. Per the germline V gene, CDR1 is LNHDA and CDR2 is SQIVND (reference sequence). Trimming removed 5 bases at V and 3 bases at J, with 21 bases between. CDR3 region: CASSLLPLLQGTDTQYF. The CDR3 nucleotides are TGTGCCAGTAGTCTTCTCCCGCTCTTACAGGGTACAGATACGCAGTATTTT.

The V call is TRBV21-1, the J call TRBJ2-7; the table names TRBD2, a call not compared with the DNA. TRBV21-1 is reported as a pseudogene. The CDR3 is 15 residues long. The CDR3 region has the DNA TGTGCCAGCAGCATTCACAGGAGGGACCCCTACGAGCAGTACTTC. The encoded protein is CASSIHRRDPYEQYF.

Comment on this clone: Other DNA sequences within the sample encode an identical CDR3. Written as DNA, the CDR3 is TGCGCCAGCAGATATCAAGAGACCCAGTACTTC. Translating gives CASRYQETQYF. This chain uses TRBV5-1 with TRBJ2-5; D is unclear. Germline CDR1 and CDR2: SGHRS and YFSETQ. V gave up 5 bases and J gave up 2 bases, with 4 bases separating them. CDR3 length equals 11 residues.